Listed here are 2 T cell receptor beta chains from one sample, sequenced in a study of T cells in localized non-small cell lung cancer. TCRdb keeps only in-frame clones here, not all; method: immunoSEQ multiplex PCR. The data contain nearly 15,000 clones, approximately 85% of them singletons. The material was peripheral blood, obtained before any cancer treatment. These receptors came from a woman aged 35 to 69 with stage I lung adenocarcinoma.

This chain links TRBV5-1 with TRBJ2-7; the D gene could be TRBD1 or TRBD2 (5 bases each). V lost 1 base and J 3 bases, leaving 11 bases between the germline ends. This CDR3 region has 14 residues. The V gene's germline CDR1 is SGHRS and CDR2 YFSETQ. The CDR3 region has the DNA TGCGCCAGCAGCTTGCGGCAGGGAGACTACGAGCAGTACTTC. Translated, it gives CASSLRQGDYEQYF.

The chain recombines TRBV6-5 with TRBJ1-2; possible D gene TRBD1, 6 bases. The CDR3 has 14 amino acids. The V gene's germline CDR1 is MNHEY and CDR2 SVGAGI. V was pared by 5 bases and J by 4 bases, with 14 bases between. The DNA for the CDR3 is TGTGCCAGCAGTGAACAGGGAAGCCCCTATGGCTACACCTTC. Amino acid sequence: CASSEQGSPYGYTF.